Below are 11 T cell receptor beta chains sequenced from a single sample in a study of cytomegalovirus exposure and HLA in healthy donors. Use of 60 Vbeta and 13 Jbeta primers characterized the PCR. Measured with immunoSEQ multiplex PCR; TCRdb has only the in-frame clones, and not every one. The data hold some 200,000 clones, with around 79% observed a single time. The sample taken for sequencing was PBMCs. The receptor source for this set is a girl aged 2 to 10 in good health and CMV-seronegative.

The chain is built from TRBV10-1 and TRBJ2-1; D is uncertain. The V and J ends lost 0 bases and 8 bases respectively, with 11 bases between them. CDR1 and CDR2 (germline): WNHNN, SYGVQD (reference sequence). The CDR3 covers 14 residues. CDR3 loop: CASSESAGQDEQFF. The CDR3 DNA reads TGCGCCAGCAGTGAGTCTGCAGGTCAGGATGAGCAGTTCTTC.

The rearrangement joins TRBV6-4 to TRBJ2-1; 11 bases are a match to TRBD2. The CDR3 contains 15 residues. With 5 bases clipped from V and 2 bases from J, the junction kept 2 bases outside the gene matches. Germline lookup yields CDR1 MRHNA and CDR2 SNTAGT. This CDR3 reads CASSLAGGTYNEQFF. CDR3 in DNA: TGTGCCAGCAGTCTAGCGGGAGGCACCTACAATGAGCAGTTCTTC.

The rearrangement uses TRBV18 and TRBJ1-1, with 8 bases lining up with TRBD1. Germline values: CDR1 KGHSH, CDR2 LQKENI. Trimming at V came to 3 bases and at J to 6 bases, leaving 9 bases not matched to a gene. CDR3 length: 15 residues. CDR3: CASSPETGVTAEAFF. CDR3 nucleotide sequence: TGTGCCAGCTCACCTGAGACAGGGGTGACCGCTGAAGCTTTCTTT.

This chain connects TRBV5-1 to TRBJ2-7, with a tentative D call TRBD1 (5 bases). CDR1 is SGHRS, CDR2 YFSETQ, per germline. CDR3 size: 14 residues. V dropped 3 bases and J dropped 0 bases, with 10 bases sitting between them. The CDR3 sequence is CASSSDTTSYEQYF. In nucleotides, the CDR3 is TGCGCCAGCAGCTCGGACACTACCTCCTACGAGCAGTACTTC.

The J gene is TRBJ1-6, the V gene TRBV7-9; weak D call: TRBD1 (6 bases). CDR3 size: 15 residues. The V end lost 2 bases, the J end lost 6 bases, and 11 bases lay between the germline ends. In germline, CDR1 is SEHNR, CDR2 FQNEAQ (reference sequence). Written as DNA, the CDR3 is TGTGCCAGCAGCTTACTTCAGGGGTTTAATTCACCCCTCCACTTT. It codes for CASSLLQGFNSPLHF. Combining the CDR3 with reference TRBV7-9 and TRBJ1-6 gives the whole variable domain DTGVSQNPRHKITKRGQNVTFRCDPISEHNRLYWYRQTLGQGPEFLTYFQNEAQLEKSRLLSDRFSAERPKGSFSTLEIQRTEQGDSAMYLCASSLLQGFNSPLHFGNGTRLTVT.

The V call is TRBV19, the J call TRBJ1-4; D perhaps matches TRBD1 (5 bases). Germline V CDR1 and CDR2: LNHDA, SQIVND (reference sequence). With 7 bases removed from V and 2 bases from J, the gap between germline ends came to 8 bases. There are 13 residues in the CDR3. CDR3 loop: CASTQGTNEKLFF. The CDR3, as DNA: TGTGCCAGTACCCAGGGCACTAATGAAAAACTGTTTTTT.

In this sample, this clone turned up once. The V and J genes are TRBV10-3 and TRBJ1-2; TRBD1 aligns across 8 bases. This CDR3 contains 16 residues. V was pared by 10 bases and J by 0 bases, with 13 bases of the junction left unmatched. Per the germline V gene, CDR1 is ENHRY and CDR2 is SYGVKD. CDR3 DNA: TGTGCCAGCGGAACGGCCGGGACAGGTCCTAACTATGGCTACACCTTC. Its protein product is CASGTAGTGPNYGYTF.

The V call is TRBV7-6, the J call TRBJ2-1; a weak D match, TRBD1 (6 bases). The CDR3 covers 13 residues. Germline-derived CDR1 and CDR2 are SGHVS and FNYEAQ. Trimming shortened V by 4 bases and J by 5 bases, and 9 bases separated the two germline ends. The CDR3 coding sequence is TGTGCCAGCAGCTGGGGGCGTGACAATGAGCAGTTCTTC. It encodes CASSWGRDNEQFF.

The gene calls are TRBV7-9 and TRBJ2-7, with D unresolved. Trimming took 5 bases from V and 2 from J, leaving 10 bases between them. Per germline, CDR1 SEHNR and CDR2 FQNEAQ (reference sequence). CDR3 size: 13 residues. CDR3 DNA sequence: TGTGCCAGCAGCCCGGCAGGTCCCTACGAGCAGTACTTC. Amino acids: CASSPAGPYEQYF.

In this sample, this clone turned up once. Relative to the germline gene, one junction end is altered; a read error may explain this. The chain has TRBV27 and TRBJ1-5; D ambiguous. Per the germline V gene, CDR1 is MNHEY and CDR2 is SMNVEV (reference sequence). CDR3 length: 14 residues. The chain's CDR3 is CASSLTLSDQPQHF. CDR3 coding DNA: TGTGCCAGCAGTTTAACACTTAGCGATCAGCCCCAGCATTTT.

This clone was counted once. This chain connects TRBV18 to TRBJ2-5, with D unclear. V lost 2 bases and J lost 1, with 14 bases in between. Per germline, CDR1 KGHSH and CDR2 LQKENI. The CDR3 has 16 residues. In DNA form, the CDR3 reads TGTGCCAGCTCACCAGGTCTGCGCTCCCGCCAAGAGACCCAGTACTTC. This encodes CASSPGLRSRQETQYF.